The subject of this entry is one TCR beta chain. The antigen it binds to is not known. No base quality information exists; no much larger clone differs at one position. This entry is derived from a study of blood T cell repertoires in COVID-19 (dated by TCRdb to about 2020). Turning to the overall study: Collaborator samples came from the United States, Italy and Spain and covered acute and convalescent phases of COVID-19. The prospective study material was composed of cDNA or gDNA derived from T cells, B-cell-depleted T cells, or PBMCs. Subjects who had been exposed to COVID-19, were actively infected with it, or had recovered from it provided the deeply sampled blood TCRbeta repertoires that made up the dataset. The repertoires were released in a freely available public database meant as a resource for research on the immune response to SARS-CoV-2. The samples were drawn from two sources: the first 160 participants of the ongoing ImmuneRACE study, and 950 to 1,500 subjects contributed by 6 global collaborators. Sample metadata almost always included a de-identified subject ID, COVID-19 status, age in years and sex. Where available, HLA class I and class II types were obtained from metadata supplied by the sample provider rather than from assay-based typing.

The full study reports these points: Clinical and demographic metadata were provided uncurated, with the amount varying by source and participant.

TCRbeta CDR3 regions were amplified from genomic DNA by means of the immunoSEQ Assay, a bias-controlled multiplex PCR. The source study handled its data this way. The number of nucleated cells in each sample was estimated by amplification of reference gene primers within the assay. Sequence reads were collapsed and filtered to measure the absolute abundance of every unique TCRbeta CDR3 rearrangement. For each sample, productive Simpson clonality was calculated by taking the square root of Simpson's diversity index across productive rearrangements. Held by TCRdb, this immuneACCESS table contains in-frame sequences only and omits some clones. Under half of the omission traces to an unresolved V gene where checked; the cause of the rest is unknown. The V and J calls and the clone size are those of that table, but D and trimming were determined from the DNA. This sample has about 140,000 clones in its table, and 80% to 90% of those were observed once. Jointly, the top ten make up about 4.3% of the sample.

Whole blood was collected in K2EDTA tubes by collaborating institutions according to the institutions' own protocols. For TCRbeta analysis, collaborators shipped samples as frozen whole blood, isolated PBMCs, or DNA extracted from either of those sample types. Counted from cysteine to phenylalanine, this CDR3 has 15 amino acids. Only the CDR3 region is kept as DNA, spanning 45 bases read in frame from base 1. CDR1 and CDR2, looked up from the germline V gene, are SGHTS and YDEGEE. The V and J ends are trimmed by 0 bases and 0 bases, leaving 9 bases between them. The receptor's source is a woman aged 35 to 49 with acute or convalescent COVID-19. This sequence uses TRBV5-8 and TRBJ1-1, and the D gene may be TRBD1, 5 bases matching. The sample comprised peripheral blood. The CDR3: CASSLVATVNTEAFF. The DNA sequence is TGTGCCAGCAGCTTGGTCGCGACAGTGAACACTGAAGCTTTCTTT.